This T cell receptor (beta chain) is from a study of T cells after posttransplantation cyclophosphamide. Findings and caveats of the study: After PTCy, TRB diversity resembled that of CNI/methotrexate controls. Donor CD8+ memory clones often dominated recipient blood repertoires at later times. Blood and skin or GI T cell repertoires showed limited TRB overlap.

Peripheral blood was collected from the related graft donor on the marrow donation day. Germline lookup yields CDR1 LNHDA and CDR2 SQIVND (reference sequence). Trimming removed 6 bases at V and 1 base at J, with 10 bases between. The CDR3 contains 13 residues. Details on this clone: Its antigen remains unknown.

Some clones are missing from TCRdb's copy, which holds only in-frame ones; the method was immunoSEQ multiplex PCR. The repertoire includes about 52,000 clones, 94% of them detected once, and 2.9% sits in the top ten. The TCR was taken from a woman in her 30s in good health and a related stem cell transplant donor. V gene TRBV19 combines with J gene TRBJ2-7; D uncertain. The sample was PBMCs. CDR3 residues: CASRSADSYEQYF. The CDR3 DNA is TGTGCCAGTAGAAGCGCGGATTCCTACGAGCAGTACTTC.